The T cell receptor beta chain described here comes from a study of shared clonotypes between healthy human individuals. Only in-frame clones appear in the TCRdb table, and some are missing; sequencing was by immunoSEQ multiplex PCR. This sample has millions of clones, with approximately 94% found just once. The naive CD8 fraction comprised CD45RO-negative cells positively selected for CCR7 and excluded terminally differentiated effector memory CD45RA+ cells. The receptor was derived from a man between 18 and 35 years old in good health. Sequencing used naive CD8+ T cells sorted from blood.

Here the CDR3 DNA reads TGTGCCAGCAGTCCCCAGGTCGGGAGGGCCCAATACGAGCAGTACTTC. Translating it yields CASSPQVGRAQYEQYF. The V and J genes are TRBV27 and TRBJ2-7, with 8 bases identical to TRBD2. With 5 bases clipped from V and 4 bases from J, the junction kept 13 bases outside the gene matches. The CDR3 runs to 16 residues. Germline values: CDR1 MNHEY, CDR2 SMNVEV (reference sequence).